Presented here are 27 T cell receptor beta chains from one specimen sequenced in a study of T cells after posttransplantation cyclophosphamide. Libraries were prepared by immunoSEQ multiplex PCR; TCRdb keeps only in-frame clonotypes and omits some of them. The sample records a few thousand clones, 75% to 90% being singletons. Cyclophosphamide on days +3 and +4 followed busulfan-fludarabine conditioning and a marrow graft. The sequencing here drew on PBMCs, taken after allogeneic stem cell transplant with posttransplant cyclophosphamide. These receptors were obtained from a male patient aged 45-60 years who received an allogeneic stem cell transplant from a related donor and was CMV-positive. Some T cells may arise from the graft donor.

The CDR3 here is CASSVLGNTEAFF. For the CDR3, the DNA is TGCGCCAGCAGCGTCCTCGGGAACACTGAAGCTTTCTTT. This chain links TRBV4-3 with TRBJ1-1; D is unclear. In germline, CDR1 is LGHNA, CDR2 YSLEER. The CDR3 consists of 13 residues. The V end was cut by 5 bases, the J end by 1 base, with 8 bases between.

The rearrangement uses TRBV7-9 and TRBJ1-1; TRBD1 is a possible D gene (6 bases). Trimming stripped 3 bases from V and 7 bases from J, with 12 bases between. Germline lookup yields CDR1 SEHNR and CDR2 FQNEAQ (reference sequence). This CDR3 spans 13 amino acids. The CDR3 sequence: CASSFGGLVEAFF. The CDR3 nucleotides read TGTGCCAGCAGCTTCGGGGGGCTGGTTGAAGCTTTCTTT.

The rearrangement links TRBV5-6 to TRBJ2-3; the D is unclear. V lost 0 bases, J lost 0 bases, and 8 bases lay in between. Per the germline V gene, CDR1 is SGHDT and CDR2 is YYEEEE. CDR3 size: 15 residues. CDR3: CASSLVSTSTDTQYF. CDR3 DNA: TGTGCCAGCAGCTTGGTGTCTACCAGCACAGATACGCAGTATTTT.

This clone was picked up a small number of times. The chain uses TRBV11-2 and TRBJ2-3; weak D call: TRBD2 (6 bases). This CDR3 has 15 amino acids. V shed 2 bases and J shed 2 bases, with 11 bases lying between them. Per the germline V gene, CDR1 is SGHAT and CDR2 is FQNNGV. The CDR3 loop is CASSLTPDYTDTQYF. The CDR3, as DNA: TGTGCCAGCAGCTTAACCCCGGACTACACAGATACGCAGTATTTT.

CDR3 in DNA: TGCGCCAGCAGCTTGGCCGGGACAGGGGGTGATACGCAGTATTTT. This sequence encodes CASSLAGTGGDTQYF. The chain combines TRBV5-1 with TRBJ2-3; 11 bases are shared with TRBD1. Unmatched junction bases numbered 3, after V lost 0 bases and J lost 6 bases. Per germline, CDR1 SGHRS and CDR2 YFSETQ. The CDR3 is 15 amino acids. The full variable domain, its missing parts supplied by reference TRBV5-1 and TRBJ2-3, is KAGVTQTPRYLIKTRGQQVTLSCSPISGHRSVSWYQQTPGQGLQFLFEYFSETQRNKGNFPGRFSGRQFSNSRSEMNVSTLELGDSALYLCASSLAGTGGDTQYFGPGTRLTVL.

This clone was found a few times. The gene calls are TRBV27 and TRBJ2-2; 9 bases agree with TRBD1. With 1 base clipped from V and 5 bases from J, the junction kept 5 bases outside the gene matches. Per germline, CDR1 MNHEY and CDR2 SMNVEV (reference sequence). CDR3 length: 16 residues. DNA for the CDR3: TGTGCCAGCAGTTTATTATTGGGGACAGGGACCGGGGAGCTGTTTTTT. As protein: CASSLLLGTGTGELFF.

The rearrangement uses TRBV5-6 and TRBJ1-1, with 7 bases lining up with TRBD1. V lost 4 bases and J lost 0; bases outside the gene matches: 6. This CDR3 comprises 15 residues. Germline CDR1 SGHDT, CDR2 YYEEEE. In DNA form, the CDR3 reads TGTGCCAGCAGCGGTACAGGGGAACTGAACACTGAAGCTTTCTTT. Protein sequence: CASSGTGELNTEAFF.

V gene TRBV7-6 combines with J gene TRBJ2-7; 11 positions match TRBD2. CDR1 and CDR2 (germline): SGHVS, FNYEAQ. The CDR3 is 18 residues long. With 1 base clipped from V and 5 bases from J, the junction kept 13 bases outside the gene matches. CDR3 DNA sequence: TGTGCCAGCAGCTTAGGGGGCTGGGGTAGCGGGGGGGCCGACGAGCAGTACTTC. Amino acids: CASSLGGWGSGGADEQYF.

The J gene is TRBJ2-3, the V gene TRBV4-3; no reliable D call. The CDR3 loop spans 14 amino acids. Germline V CDR1 and CDR2: LGHNA, YSLEER. V lost 2 bases, J lost 2 bases, and 8 bases lay in between. DNA of the CDR3: TGCGCCAGCAGCCAAAGTGCGGCCACAGATACGCAGTATTTT. It translates to CASSQSAATDTQYF.

This clone was found a few times. The chain recombines TRBV14 with TRBJ2-1; 8 bases are shared with TRBD1. The CDR3 runs to 14 residues. Germline V gene lookup returns CDR1 SGHDN and CDR2 FVKESK. Losses at the gene ends were 5 bases for V and 5 bases for J; bases not matched to a gene: 5. Here the CDR3 reads CASSFGQGHNEQFF. In DNA form, the CDR3 reads TGTGCCAGCAGCTTCGGACAGGGACACAATGAGCAGTTCTTC.

The gene calls are TRBV5-1 and TRBJ1-4; a possible D gene is TRBD1 (6 bases). V lost 1 base, J lost 5 bases, and 15 bases lay in between. The CDR3 is made up of 16 amino acids. Germline assignment: CDR1 SGHRS and CDR2 YFSETQ. CDR3 in amino acids: CASSLLGGARNEKLFF. As DNA, the CDR3 is TGCGCCAGCAGCTTGCTTGGGGGGGCGAGAAATGAAAAACTGTTTTTT.

V is TRBV5-1 and J is TRBJ2-1; D uncertain. This CDR3 comprises 17 residues. V was trimmed by 0 bases and J by 0 bases, leaving 13 bases between them. Germline loops: CDR1 SGHRS, CDR2 YFSETQ. The CDR3 DNA sequence: TGCGCCAGCAGCTTGGATCTATCGGCTAGCTCCTACAATGAGCAGTTCTTC. Translation: CASSLDLSASSYNEQFF.

The V gene is TRBV13, the J gene TRBJ2-5; TRBD2 is a possible D gene (6 bases). With 5 bases removed from V and 2 bases from J, the gap between germline ends came to 12 bases. This CDR3 is 14 amino acids long. Germline CDR1 is PRHDT and CDR2 is FYEKMQ (reference sequence). Here the CDR3 reads CASSPTGGQETQYF. CDR3 coding DNA: TGTGCCAGCAGCCCCACCGGGGGACAAGAGACCCAGTACTTC.

The rearrangement joins TRBV10-3 to TRBJ2-7; possible D gene TRBD1, 5 bases. Trimming stripped 3 bases from V and 3 bases from J, with 15 bases between. Germline V gene data show CDR1 as ENHRY and CDR2 as SYGVKD. The CDR3 runs 15 residues. CDR3 DNA sequence: TGTGCCATCAGTGATAGTGGGGCACCTATCTACGAGCAGTACTTC. It encodes CAISDSGAPIYEQYF.

V and J are TRBV7-8 and TRBJ2-5; TRBD2 is a possible D gene (6 bases). This CDR3 spans 16 amino acids. Per the germline V gene, CDR1 is SGHVS and CDR2 is FQNEAQ. Between the trimmed V and J ends, which lost 2 bases and 4 bases, there was a span of 17 bases. The CDR3, as DNA: TGTGCCAGCAGCTTAAGGTTGCCCGGGGGTGGAGAGACCCAGTACTTC. It codes for CASSLRLPGGGETQYF. The whole variable domain, remainder taken from reference TRBV7-8 and TRBJ2-5, is GAGVSQSPRYKVAKRGQDVALRCDPISGHVSLFWYQQALGQGPEFLTYFQNEAQLDKSGLPSDRFFAERPEGSVSTLKIQRTQQEDSAVYLCASSLRLPGGGETQYFGPGTRLLVL.

The chain recombines TRBV27 with TRBJ1-1, with D possibly matching TRBD1 (5 bases). The CDR3 extends over 18 amino acids. V was cut by 2 bases and J by 2 bases, with 21 bases left in between. Germline V gene data show CDR1 as MNHEY and CDR2 as SMNVEV (reference sequence). CDR3 region: CASSLKLWGVSSNTEAFF. The CDR3 DNA is TGTGCCAGCAGTTTAAAGTTATGGGGGGTCTCCTCCAACACTGAAGCTTTCTTT.

The chain combines TRBV5-6 with TRBJ2-1, with D possibly TRBD1 on 5 matching bases. CDR1 SGHDT and CDR2 YYEEEE come from the germline V gene. Trimming removed 0 bases at V and 9 bases at J, with 10 bases between. The CDR3 runs 13 residues. The CDR3 DNA is TGTGCCAGCAGCTTGGGACAGTCTGGTGAGCAGTTCTTC. Protein product: CASSLGQSGEQFF.

V and J are TRBV2 and TRBJ2-1; 8 bases map to TRBD2. The CDR3 length is 17 residues. Germline values: CDR1 SNHLY, CDR2 FYNNEI. V was pared by 3 bases and J by 2 bases, with 9 bases of the junction left unmatched. The CDR3 loop is CASSEGMGRGAYNEQFF. In DNA form, the CDR3 reads TGTGCCAGCAGTGAGGGAATGGGGCGGGGGGCCTACAATGAGCAGTTCTTC.

This rearrangement joins TRBV6-5 to TRBJ2-3; 9 positions agree with TRBD1. The CDR3 has 16 amino acids. The trim removed 4 bases at V and 4 bases at J, leaving 9 bases unmatched. Germline assignment: CDR1 MNHEY and CDR2 SVGAGI. The CDR3 protein is CASSSPTGGWADTQYF. In DNA form, the CDR3 reads TGTGCCAGCAGTTCCCCGACAGGGGGGTGGGCAGATACGCAGTATTTT.

This clone has just a few counts. Within the sample, other DNA sequences also encode this same CDR3. CDR3: CASSLWPGHGYTF. CDR3 nucleotides: TGTGCCAGCAGTTTATGGCCAGGGCATGGCTACACCTTC. V and J are TRBV27 and TRBJ1-2; D possibly corresponds to TRBD1 (5 bases). Per the germline V gene, CDR1 is MNHEY and CDR2 is SMNVEV (reference sequence). The CDR3 has 13 amino acids. Trimming shortened V by 1 base and J by 6 bases, and 9 bases separated the two germline ends.

The chain is built from TRBV19 and TRBJ1-5, with 10 bases aligning to TRBD1. This CDR3 contains 13 residues. Looked up from germline, CDR1 is LNHDA and CDR2 is SQIVND (reference sequence). V lost 5 bases to trimming and J lost 7 bases; unmatched junction nucleotides: 2. CDR3 sequence reads: CASSGTGEQPQHF. The DNA of the CDR3 is TGTGCCAGTAGTGGGACAGGGGAACAGCCCCAGCATTTT.

Worth noting for this clone: Sequence at one end of the junction differs from germline and may be a read error. The rearrangement links TRBV18 to TRBJ1-4; D gene ambiguous. CDR1 KGHSH and CDR2 LQKENI come from the germline V gene. The CDR3 covers 13 residues. The CDR3 nucleotides are TGTGCCAGCTCACCACAGGAGGCGGAGGGCCCTAGTTTT. As protein: CASSPQEAEGPSF.

V gene TRBV6-1 combines with J gene TRBJ2-3; a weak D match, TRBD2 (6 bases). Germline CDR1 MNHNS, CDR2 SASEGT. V was pared by 0 bases and J by 2 bases, with 12 bases between. The CDR3 covers 16 residues. The DNA of the CDR3 is TGTGCCAGCAGTGAAGCGCGGCTAGCGTACACAGATACGCAGTATTTT. Translated: CASSEARLAYTDTQYF.

This chain uses TRBV7-2 with TRBJ1-6; 8 bases match TRBD1. Germline V gene lookup returns CDR1 SGHTA and CDR2 FQGNSA. The CDR3 contains 16 residues. After removal of 5 bases from V and 0 bases from J, the junction contained 3 bases not matched to a gene. CDR3: CASSRTGSSYNSPLHF. CDR3 coding DNA: TGTGCCAGCAGCCGGACAGGGAGCTCCTATAATTCACCCCTCCACTTT.

The chain uses TRBV10-3 and TRBJ2-2, with D perhaps TRBD1 (6 bases). Germline V lookup: CDR1 ENHRY, CDR2 SYGVKD. This CDR3 comprises 14 residues. Between the trimmed V and J ends, which lost 6 bases and 11 bases, there was a span of 19 bases. The CDR3 loop is CAIRPGTGPRELFF. CDR3 in DNA: TGTGCCATCAGGCCCGGCACAGGGCCGCGAGAGCTGTTTTTT.

This clone was counted between two and nine times. The V call is TRBV4-3, the J call TRBJ2-4, with TRBD2 as a possible D gene (6 bases). This CDR3 contains 16 residues. Per germline, CDR1 LGHNA and CDR2 YSLEER. V lost 3 bases to trimming and J lost 2 bases, with 14 bases between them. In DNA, the CDR3 is TGCGCCAGCAGCCATCGGGACCGGGGGACCAAAAACATTCAGTACTTC. Encoded protein: CASSHRDRGTKNIQYF.

This clone was found a few times. CDR3 protein: CASSDRQGDQPQHF. The CDR3 region has the DNA TGTGCCAGCAGTGACCGACAGGGGGATCAGCCCCAGCATTTT. The chain links TRBV2 to TRBJ1-5, with 9 bases fitting TRBD1. Germline CDR1 is SNHLY and CDR2 is FYNNEI. The ends lost 3 bases at V and 5 bases at J; junction bases unmatched: 2. The CDR3 contains 14 residues. The whole variable domain, remainder taken from reference TRBV2 and TRBJ1-5, is EPEVTQTPSHQVTQMGQEVILRCVPISNHLYFYWYRQILGQKVEFLVSFYNNEISEKSEIFDDQFSVERPDGSNFTLKIRSTKLEDSAMYFCASSDRQGDQPQHFGDGTRLSIL.